This T cell receptor beta chain appears in the sequencing data of a study of siplizumab effects on memory and regulatory T cells. Whole-study results and caveats: Alloreactive sequences that could be traced to unstimulated CD4+ memory cells showed a significant reduction under siplizumab. Of the proliferating CD4+ or CD8+ clones, roughly 75-97% lacked a naive or memory phenotype that could be assigned. The study found naive T cells seemingly more diverse than memory cells and seemingly major alloresponse contributors.

About this clone itself: Its matching antigen is unknown.

CDR1 SGHRS and CDR2 YFSETQ come from the germline V gene. The CDR3 is 14 amino acids. Trimming took off 0 bases at V and 3 bases at J, with 9 bases between the two ends. Sequencing of each sample assayed roughly 10^5 TCR templates. Profiling relied on immunoSEQ multiplex PCR, and the TCRdb table lists in-frame clones only, not all of them. Of more than 85,000 clones in the sample, about 90% are singletons; the top ten hold roughly 1%. The chain has TRBV5-1 and TRBJ1-1; no reliable D call. Sequencing was carried out using CD4+ T cells sorted from blood. The origin of this receptor is a human donor in good health. The CDR3 DNA sequence: TGCGCCAGCAGCTTGGTATACCCTTACACTGAAGCTTTCTTT. Residues: CASSLVYPYTEAFF.